Many counts were recorded for the clone carrying this T cell receptor beta chain. Its antigen is currently unknown. The sample is drawn from a study of Graves' ophthalmopathy and Graves' hyperthyroidism. CDR3 regions of TCR beta were amplified from RNA transcripts. HTBI-primed first-round RT-PCR preceded second-round multiplex PCR. TCRdb used MiXCR to reprocess the multiplex PCR reads, holding one entry per CDR3 protein. The data hold around 400,000 distinct CDR3 sequences, with around 19% observed a single time. Out of around 9.7 ml of fresh peripheral blood, PBMCs were obtained. Germline values: CDR1 MNHEY, CDR2 SMNVEV (reference sequence). The CDR3 is 14 residues long. V lost 3 bases to trimming and J lost 9 bases, with 12 bases between them. Study-level points and caveats: Blood also harbored most expanded thyroid clonotypes above 0.001 frequency.

J is TRBJ1-6 and V is TRBV27; unclear D gene. The sequenced sample was peripheral blood. This TCR derives from a woman younger than 35 with Graves' ophthalmopathy. CDR3 amino acids: CASSFFSLGSPLHF. DNA of the CDR3: TGTGCCAGCAGTTTCTTCTCCCTTGGTTCACCCCTCCACTTT.